The 32 T cell receptor beta chains below all came from one sample that was sequenced in a study of CD8 T cells in ankylosing spondylitis. Using its own MiXCR run on the 5' RACE reads, TCRdb lists one record per CDR3 protein. Among fewer than 500,000 distinct CDR3 sequences listed, roughly 26% were seen once. Antigens of these TCRs are unknown. Study-wide results and limits: Ankylosing spondylitis blood seemed to carry a telltale TCR beta motif made of under ten highly homologous variants.

The material sequenced was blood, either unsorted or a sorted T cell fraction (not recorded which). These TCRs come from a male donor with ankylosing spondylitis.

This clonotype showed up just a few times. The V and J genes are TRBV20-1 and TRBJ2-4, with 12 positions matching TRBD1. The CDR3 is 16 residues long. Germline trimming cut 2 bases from V and 7 bases from J; bases unmatched to any gene: 9. From germline, CDR1 is DFQATT and CDR2 SNEGSKA (reference sequence). This CDR3 reads CSARSRDRGPRNIQYF. CDR3 nucleotides: TGCAGTGCTAGATCCCGGGACAGGGGGCCTCGGAACATTCAGTACTTC.

In its sample, this clonotype was seen a few times. V and J are TRBV7-2 and TRBJ1-1; D may be TRBD1 (5 bases). The CDR3 loop spans 15 amino acids. Between the trimmed V and J ends, which lost 0 bases and 4 bases, there was a span of 12 bases. The germline V gene has CDR1 SGHTA and CDR2 FQGNSA. The CDR3 DNA follows: TGTGCCAGCAGCTTAGCCCCTCGGGGGGTCACTGAAGCTTTCTTT. Translated: CASSLAPRGVTEAFF.

The J gene is TRBJ1-5, the V gene TRBV12-3 or TRBV12-4; tentative D call: TRBD1 (5 bases). V was trimmed by 3 bases and J by 3 bases, leaving 9 bases between them. The length of the CDR3 is 14 residues. CDR3 sequence reads: CASSFGGDNQPQHF. Here the CDR3 DNA reads TGTGCCAGCAGTTTCGGGGGTGACAATCAGCCCCAGCATTTT.

The chain has TRBV20-1 and TRBJ2-1, with D perhaps matching TRBD1 or TRBD2 (7 bases each). V lost 7 bases and J lost 9, with 22 bases in between. The CDR3 loop spans 14 amino acids. Germline V gives CDR1 DFQATT, CDR2 SNEGSKA (reference sequence). Here the CDR3 reads CSGPGKGGGSEQFF. The CDR3 DNA reads TGCAGTGGACCCGGAAAAGGGGGCGGGAGTGAGCAGTTCTTC.

This clonotype was seen more than once but under ten times. V gene TRBV5-1 combines with J gene TRBJ1-3, with D unclear. CDR1 SGHRS and CDR2 YFSETQ come from the germline V gene. The CDR3 sequence is 14 residues long. The germline V and J ends were trimmed by 0 bases and 2 bases, with 6 bases remaining between them. The CDR3 spells CASSLGLAGNTIYF. The CDR3 DNA follows: TGCGCCAGCAGCTTGGGACTAGCTGGAAACACCATATATTTT. The variable domain in full, with the rest retrieved from reference TRBV5-1 and TRBJ1-3, is KAGVTQTPRYLIKTRGQQVTLSCSPISGHRSVSWYQQTPGQGLQFLFEYFSETQRNKGNFPGRFSGRQFSNSRSEMNVSTLELGDSALYLCASSLGLAGNTIYFGEGSWLTVV.

This clonotype was seen more than once but under ten times. The rearrangement links TRBV24-1 to TRBJ2-5; TRBD2 is a possible D gene (7 bases). In germline, CDR1 is KGHDR, CDR2 SFDVKD. The CDR3 is 15 residues long. The germline V and J ends were trimmed by 4 bases and 5 bases, with 16 bases remaining between them. CDR3 region: CATSELAKGGETQYF. The CDR3 nucleotides read TGTGCCACCAGTGAACTAGCGAAAGGGGGGGAGACCCAGTACTTC.

The genes are TRBV5-1 and TRBJ1-5; the D gene is possibly TRBD1 (5 bases). From germline, CDR1 is SGHRS and CDR2 YFSETQ. This CDR3 contains 17 residues. Trimming left V 0 bases short and J 8 bases short, with 21 bases between. The DNA for the CDR3 is TGCGCCAGCAGCTTGGCGCCTGGGACGCAAGGTCTCGAGCCCCAGCATTTT. It yields the protein CASSLAPGTQGLEPQHF.

The chain uses TRBV20-1 and TRBJ2-1; D unresolved. The CDR3 runs 13 residues. The V gene's germline CDR1 is DFQATT and CDR2 SNEGSKA (reference sequence). V was clipped by 3 bases and J by 2 bases, with 8 bases between them. CDR3 bases: TGCAGTGCTAGCTCAGGCGCCTACAATGAGCAGTTCTTC. As protein: CSASSGAYNEQFF.

There are a few counts of this clonotype. This chain links TRBV6-2 or TRBV6-3 with TRBJ2-5; the match to TRBD1 covers 7 bases. There are 14 residues in the CDR3. Germline V lookup: CDR1 MNHEY, CDR2 SVGEGT. V lost 4 bases, J lost 1 base, and 3 bases stayed unmatched. CDR3 in amino acids: CASSLTGFQETQYF. The CDR3 bases are TGTGCCAGCAGTTTGACAGGGTTCCAAGAGACCCAGTACTTC.

V is TRBV7-9 and J is TRBJ2-4; no reliable D call. With 4 bases removed from V and 8 bases from J, the gap between germline ends came to 15 bases. The germline V gene has CDR1 SEHNR and CDR2 FQNEAQ (reference sequence). CDR3 length: 14 amino acids. CDR3 sequence (DNA): TGTGCCAGCAGCTCAGTCGCTATTCTTGACATTCAGTACTTC. This gives the protein CASSSVAILDIQYF.

Concerning this clonotype itself: The junction differs from germline at one of its ends, possibly a read error. The chain recombines TRBV5-1 with TRBJ2-1; D is unresolved. Germline loops: CDR1 SGHRS, CDR2 YFSETQ. This CDR3 is built from 13 residues. The CDR3 coding sequence is TGCGCCAGCACCTTGGAAAGCTACAATGAGCAGTTCTTC. It encodes CASTLESYNEQFF.

The chain combines TRBV5-6 with TRBJ1-2; D is uncertain. The CDR3 has 13 residues. Germline lookup yields CDR1 SGHDT and CDR2 YYEEEE. The V gene lost 1 base and the J gene lost 8 bases, with 12 bases spanning the gap. The CDR3 region is CASSLRGLRGYTF. The CDR3 DNA follows: TGTGCCAGCAGCTTGAGAGGGCTTCGGGGCTACACCTTC.

In its sample, this clonotype was seen once. The V and J genes are TRBV3-1 and TRBJ1-6; D is ambiguous. Trimming took off 1 base at V and 3 bases at J, with 7 bases between the two ends. Per the germline V gene, CDR1 is LGHDT and CDR2 is YNNKEL (reference sequence). The CDR3 runs to 15 residues. The chain's CDR3 is CASSQGEGYNSPLHF. The CDR3 region has the DNA TGTGCCAGCAGCCAAGGCGAAGGCTATAATTCACCCCTCCACTTT.

This clonotype was seen a few times. The genes are TRBV7-7 and TRBJ2-5, with D tentatively TRBD1 (5 bases). Germline CDR1 reads SSHAT; CDR2 reads FNYEAQ (reference sequence). CDR3 length: 15 amino acids. The V end lost 3 bases, the J end lost 5 bases, and 16 bases lay between the germline ends. The CDR3 sequence: CASSFSHSGSETQYF. CDR3 coding DNA: TGTGCCAGCAGCTTCTCCCATTCAGGGTCGGAGACCCAGTACTTC.

V usage is TRBV11-1 and J usage is TRBJ2-2, with D possibly TRBD2 on 5 matching bases. There are 16 residues in the CDR3. The V gene lost 7 bases and the J gene lost 4 bases, with 19 bases spanning the gap. Germline lookup yields CDR1 SGHAT and CDR2 FQDESV (reference sequence). This CDR3 is CASTSSGGSGTGELFF. CDR3 coding DNA: TGTGCCAGCACCTCTTCAGGAGGTTCGGGCACCGGGGAGCTGTTTTTT. Drawing the rest from reference TRBV11-1 and TRBJ2-2, the complete variable domain is EAEVAQSPRYKITEKSQAVAFWCDPISGHATLYWYRQILGQGPELLVQFQDESVVDDSQLPKDRFSAERLKGVDSTLKIQPAELGDSAMYLCASTSSGGSGTGELFFGEGSRLTVL.

This clonotype has just a few counts. The J gene is TRBJ2-5, the V gene TRBV7-2; D is perhaps TRBD1 (5 bases). Deletions cut 3 bases from V and 4 bases from J, with 12 bases between. From germline, CDR1 is SGHTA and CDR2 FQGNSA. CDR3 length: 14 residues. CDR3 nucleotides: TGTGCCAGCAGCTTGAGTCAGGGAACAGAGACCCAGTACTTC. This translates into CASSLSQGTETQYF.

This chain connects TRBV30 to TRBJ2-1; a possible D gene is TRBD2 (5 bases). The CDR3 runs to 15 residues. Germline assignment: CDR1 GTSNPN and CDR2 SVGIG (reference sequence). V was cut by 0 bases and J by 3 bases, with 12 bases left in between. CDR3 sequence: CAWSVEGSIYNEQFF. The CDR3 DNA reads TGTGCCTGGAGTGTAGAGGGTAGTATCTACAATGAGCAGTTCTTC.

This clonotype has just one count. This sequence joins TRBV5-1 and TRBJ2-1; 13 bases are a match to TRBD2. Germline CDR1 is SGHRS and CDR2 is YFSETQ. V shed 4 bases, J shed 2 bases, and the junction held 3 bases outside the gene matches. The CDR3 has 16 residues. The CDR3 DNA is TGCGCCAGCAGCCACGGGACTAGCGGGACCTACAATGAGCAGTTCTTC. Translating it yields CASSHGTSGTYNEQFF.

This rearrangement joins TRBV7-2 to TRBJ2-7; D remains ambiguous. The ends were cut back, 5 bases at V and 2 bases at J, with 13 bases in the middle. Germline lookup yields CDR1 SGHTA and CDR2 FQGNSA. The CDR3 covers 14 residues. CDR3 nucleotides: TGTGCCAGCAGCAAGACTCCCAGCCCCTACGAGCAGTACTTC. Its protein product is CASSKTPSPYEQYF.

V gene TRBV5-1 combines with J gene TRBJ2-1, with 10 nucleotides matching TRBD2. The CDR3 length is 15 residues. The V and J ends lost 4 bases and 6 bases, in that order; junction bases with no gene match: 7. CDR1 is SGHRS, CDR2 YFSETQ, per germline. The chain's CDR3 is CASSPQAGGPNEQFF. The CDR3 region has the DNA TGCGCCAGCAGCCCCCAAGCGGGAGGGCCCAATGAGCAGTTCTTC.

The chain uses TRBV30 and TRBJ1-2; D unclear. This CDR3 has 15 amino acids. Germline-derived CDR1 and CDR2 are GTSNPN and SVGIG (reference sequence). Trimming removed 3 bases at V and 4 bases at J, with 18 bases between. The CDR3 here is CAWSIGSGGSYGYTF. The CDR3 DNA reads TGTGCCTGGAGCATAGGTTCTGGAGGCAGCTATGGCTACACCTTC.

In this sample, this clonotype turned up a few times. The rearrangement links TRBV20-1 to TRBJ1-5; perhaps TRBD1 as D (5 bases). V lost 3 bases to trimming and J lost 1 base, with 16 bases between them. Germline V gives CDR1 DFQATT, CDR2 SNEGSKA (reference sequence). CDR3 length equals 16 residues. In DNA, the CDR3 is TGCAGTGCTAGTGATCAGGGTCCCCAAAGCAATCAGCCCCAGCATTTT. Translating it yields CSASDQGPQSNQPQHF.

The chain couples TRBV27 to TRBJ2-5, with D perhaps matching TRBD1 or TRBD2 (6 bases each). CDR3 size: 15 residues. V lost 5 bases and J lost 2, with 15 bases in between. The V gene's germline CDR1 is MNHEY and CDR2 SMNVEV (reference sequence). The CDR3 DNA reads TGTGCCAGCAGTACTCTTAGGGGGGTACAAGAGACCCAGTACTTC. Amino acids: CASSTLRGVQETQYF.

This chain joins TRBV9 and TRBJ2-2, with TRBD2 matching 7 bases. CDR3 size: 14 residues. The germline V gene has CDR1 SGDLS and CDR2 YYNGEE. V lost 4 bases, J lost 5 bases, and 5 bases stayed unmatched. The CDR3: CASSPRGGTGELFF. CDR3 bases: TGTGCCAGCAGCCCCCGCGGGGGAACCGGGGAGCTGTTTTTT. Drawing the rest from reference TRBV9 and TRBJ2-2, the complete variable domain is DSGVTQTPKHLITATGQRVTLRCSPRSGDLSVYWYQQSLDQGLQFLIQYYNGEERAKGNILERFSAQQFPDLHSELNLSSLELGDSALYFCASSPRGGTGELFFGEGSRLTVL.

This clonotype has a handful of counts. J is TRBJ1-1 and V is TRBV11-2; D ambiguous. Germline V lookup: CDR1 SGHAT, CDR2 FQNNGV. V was clipped by 0 bases and J by 0 bases, with 8 bases between them. The CDR3 loop spans 15 amino acids. The CDR3 nucleotides read TGTGCCAGCAGCTTAGAAGGGTGGCTGAACACTGAAGCTTTCTTT. Protein product: CASSLEGWLNTEAFF.

The chain uses TRBV20-1 and TRBJ2-3; D remains unclear. The CDR3 consists of 13 residues. In germline, CDR1 is DFQATT, CDR2 SNEGSKA (reference sequence). With 5 bases removed from V and 0 bases from J, the gap between germline ends came to 9 bases. CDR3 nucleotides: TGCAGTGCTCCGCGCTATAGCACAGATACGCAGTATTTT. It encodes CSAPRYSTDTQYF.

This clonotype appeared many times. The CDR3 is CASSPTGDYGYTF. In DNA form, the CDR3 reads TGTGCCAGCAGCCCGACAGGGGACTATGGCTACACCTTC. The V gene is TRBV12-3 or TRBV12-4, the J gene TRBJ1-2; 8 bases match TRBD1. Unmatched junction bases numbered 3, after V lost 6 bases and J lost 3 bases. The CDR3 is 13 residues long.

The chain links TRBV11-2 to TRBJ1-4; D gene uncertain. Germline lookup yields CDR1 SGHAT and CDR2 FQNNGV. The CDR3 length is 13 residues. Trimming removed 3 bases from V and 4 bases from J, with 6 bases in between. DNA of the CDR3: TGTGCCAGCAGCTTGCCAGATAATGAAAAACTGTTTTTT. Amino acids: CASSLPDNEKLFF.

This clonotype was detected ten times or more. V and J are TRBV5-1 and TRBJ2-7; D might be TRBD1 (5 bases). The V end was cut by 0 bases, the J end by 5 bases, with 9 bases between. Germline V gene lookup returns CDR1 SGHRS and CDR2 YFSETQ. The length of the CDR3 is 13 residues. The CDR3: CASSLAQGNEQYF. CDR3 coding DNA: TGCGCCAGCAGCTTGGCTCAGGGAAACGAGCAGTACTTC.

This clonotype was counted a few times. The rearrangement uses TRBV5-1 and TRBJ1-4; D possibly corresponds to TRBD1 (5 bases). Germline CDR1 is SGHRS and CDR2 is YFSETQ. The CDR3 is 15 amino acids. Trimming left V 0 bases short and J 8 bases short, with 14 bases between. CDR3 sequence (DNA): TGCGCCAGCAGCTTGGAGCCGACAGTGGGCGAAAAACTGTTTTTT. It codes for CASSLEPTVGEKLFF.

In its sample, this clonotype was seen a few times. V usage is TRBV20-1 and J usage is TRBJ2-3; 9 positions match TRBD2. V was pared by 6 bases and J by 4 bases, with 14 bases of the junction left unmatched. Germline lookup yields CDR1 DFQATT and CDR2 SNEGSKA (reference sequence). This CDR3 is 16 amino acids long. The CDR3: CSAAGVSGRSADTQYF. DNA for the CDR3: TGCAGTGCCGCGGGAGTAAGCGGGAGGTCAGCAGATACGCAGTATTTT.

CDR3 nucleotide sequence: TGTGCCACCAGTGATTTAAGGACAGGGGAGGAGACCCAGTACTTC. Protein sequence: CATSDLRTGEETQYF. The J gene is TRBJ2-5, the V gene TRBV24-1, with 9 bases that match TRBD1. The germline V gene encodes CDR1 KGHDR and CDR2 SFDVKD. The length of the CDR3 is 15 residues. V shed 1 base, J shed 5 bases, and the junction held 4 bases outside the gene matches.